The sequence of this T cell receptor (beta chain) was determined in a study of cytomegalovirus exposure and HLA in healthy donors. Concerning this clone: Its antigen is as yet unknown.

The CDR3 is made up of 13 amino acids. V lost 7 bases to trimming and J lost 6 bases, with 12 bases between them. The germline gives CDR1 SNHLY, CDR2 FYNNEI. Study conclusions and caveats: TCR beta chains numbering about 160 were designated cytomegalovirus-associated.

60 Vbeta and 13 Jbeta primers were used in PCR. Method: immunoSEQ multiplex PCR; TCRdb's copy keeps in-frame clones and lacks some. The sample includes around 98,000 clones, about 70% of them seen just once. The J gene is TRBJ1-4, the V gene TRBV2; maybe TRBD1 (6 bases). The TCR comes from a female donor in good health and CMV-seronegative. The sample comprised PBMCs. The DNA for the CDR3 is TGTGCCAGCAAAGGGGGAGGGGATGAAAAACTGTTTTTT. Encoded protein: CASKGGGDEKLFF.